This T cell receptor beta chain was observed in a study of vaccination effects on CD4 cells after COVID-19. The assay was immunoSEQ multiplex PCR, and TCRdb's table has in-frame clones only and misses some. The sample has about 25,000 clones; roughly 73% are singletons. Germline V lookup: CDR1 MGHRA, CDR2 YSYEKL. CDR3 length: 18 residues. V was shortened by 0 bases and J by 0 bases, with 12 bases between the two germline ends. Remarks on this clone: Antigen specificity is unknown.

Culturing for 10 days preceded CD4+ T cell isolation. V and J are TRBV4-1 and TRBJ2-6, with no clear D. The material sequenced was CD4+ T cells from PBMCs cultured without peptide, taken before COVID-19 vaccination. This sequence was found in a human donor who received a COVID-19 vaccine. The DNA of the CDR3 is TGCGCCAGCAGCCAAGAAGCAGGTGCCAGCTCTGGGGCCAACGTCCTGACTTTC. It is translated as CASSQEAGASSGANVLTF.